This entry features one TCR beta chain sequence. The record originates from a study of T cell changes during pregnancy in multiple sclerosis. This table comes from immunoSEQ multiplex PCR, and its TCRdb copy is limited to in-frame clones, with some not included. The sample shows around 57,000 clones, less than 95% of them seen only once. The V gene lost 0 bases and the J gene lost 0 bases, with 11 bases spanning the gap. CDR3 size: 16 residues. Germline-derived CDR1 and CDR2 are SNHLY and FYNNEI. This sample comprised peripheral blood, obtained in the third trimester of pregnancy. V is TRBV2 and J is TRBJ1-1, with D perhaps matching TRBD1 (5 bases). The origin of this receptor is a female donor in good health, enrolled as a control in a pregnancy study. The CDR3 DNA follows: TGTGCCAGCAGTGAAGCCCAGACAGTTATGAACACTGAAGCTTTCTTT. Amino acid sequence: CASSEAQTVMNTEAFF.